This TCR beta chain was identified in a study of T cell repertoires in cytomegalovirus infection. Study-wide context: Newly reported HLA-C-restricted and thoroughly characterized HLA-B-restricted CMV epitopes were employed. Matching HLA type, along with CMV infection, was indicated by public TCR beta signatures.

TCRdb reprocessed the reads with MiXCR, giving one entry per CDR3 protein. The top ten clones hold approximately 93% of a sample with 80,000 or so distinct CDR3 sequences, roughly 39% of them seen once. General study results and limits: Carriers of CMV and the relevant HLA type were discriminated by public TCR beta frequency. CMV-specific HLA-C-restricted TCR beta clonotypes dominated the ex vivo response.

This clonotype has a handful of counts. Its specificity is unknown. From germline, CDR1 is SGHVS and CDR2 FQNEAQ. The CDR3 is 11 residues long. The sample was CD8+ T cells from cultured PBMCs, taken from culture after CMV antigen stimulation. The V gene is TRBV7-8, the J gene TRBJ2-5, with a weak D call TRBD2 (6 bases). This receptor was obtained from a human donor in good health (CMV status not recorded). Some clones in this sample may be carry-over from other donors' samples. The DNA of the CDR3 is TGTGGAACGGGACTCCAAGAGACCCAGTACTTC. This codes for CGTGLQETQYF.